These 16 T cell receptor beta chains were sequenced from one sample in a study of neoadjuvant anti-PD-1 for oral cavity cancer. Here immunoSEQ multiplex PCR was the method, and the copy in TCRdb shows in-frame clones only, minus some. The table has around 60,000 clones, more than 65% seen once. Sequencing was performed on PBMCs, taken before nivolumab (anti-PD-1) treatment. The receptors were sampled from a person aged 35-79 years with oral cavity squamous cell carcinoma.

This chain uses TRBV6-6 with TRBJ2-4; 8 positions agree with TRBD1. This CDR3 has 15 residues. After removal of 5 bases from V and 1 base from J, the junction contained 4 bases not matched to a gene. CDR1 is MNHNY and CDR2 is SVGAGI in the germline V gene (reference sequence). CDR3 nucleotide sequence: TGTGCCAGCAGTCCTCGGGACAGGGCCAAAAACATTCAGTACTTC. This sequence encodes CASSPRDRAKNIQYF.

The V and J genes are TRBV6-5 and TRBJ2-7; 9 nucleotides align to TRBD1. The CDR3 has 14 residues. Germline V gene sequence: CDR1 MNHEY, CDR2 SVGAGI. V shed 6 bases, J shed 5 bases, and the junction held 8 bases outside the gene matches. As DNA, the CDR3 is TGTGCCAGCAGGTACCGGGACAGGGCCCACGAGCAGTACTTC. It is translated as CASRYRDRAHEQYF.

This clone was seen more than once but under ten times. This chain uses TRBV2 with TRBJ1-5; 7 bases are a match to TRBD1. Trimming removed 5 bases from V and 0 bases from J; junction bases left unmatched: 4. This CDR3 has 15 residues. The V gene's germline CDR1 is SNHLY and CDR2 FYNNEI. This CDR3 is CASSRGQYSNQPQHF. The CDR3 DNA follows: TGTGCCAGCAGTCGGGGACAGTATAGCAATCAGCCCCAGCATTTT.

The V call is TRBV19, the J call TRBJ2-7; TRBD2 is a possible D gene (6 bases). Trimming cost V 1 base and J 0 bases, with 13 bases left between them. Germline V gene lookup returns CDR1 LNHDA and CDR2 SQIVND (reference sequence). The CDR3 consists of 16 residues. CDR3 loop: CASSIVAGRDSYEQYF. DNA for the CDR3: TGTGCCAGTAGTATAGTCGCGGGAAGGGACTCCTACGAGCAGTACTTC.

V gene TRBV10-3 combines with J gene TRBJ1-2; perhaps TRBD1 as D (5 bases). Looked up from germline, CDR1 is ENHRY and CDR2 is SYGVKD. The CDR3 extends over 15 amino acids. V was shortened by 3 bases and J by 2 bases, with 13 bases between the two germline ends. CDR3 residues: CAISDPGEGNYGYTF. The DNA for the CDR3 is TGTGCCATCAGTGATCCGGGGGAGGGGAACTATGGCTACACCTTC.

This sequence joins TRBV19 and TRBJ1-2; D call uncertain. This CDR3 region has 14 residues. Germline CDR1 is LNHDA and CDR2 is SQIVND (reference sequence). Trimming took 3 bases from V and 2 from J, leaving 10 bases between them. CDR3 sequence (DNA): TGTGCCAGTAGTATCGGGAGAGCAAACTATGGCTACACCTTC. The encoded protein is CASSIGRANYGYTF.

V is TRBV18 and J is TRBJ2-1; the match to TRBD1 covers 8 bases. Germline V gene lookup returns CDR1 KGHSH and CDR2 LQKENI. With V trimmed by 1 base and J by 5 bases, 4 bases remained unmatched. This CDR3 region has 15 residues. CDR3 residues: CASSPRGTGNNEQFF. As DNA, the CDR3 is TGTGCCAGCTCACCACGGGGGACAGGTAACAATGAGCAGTTCTTC.

J is TRBJ1-2 and V is TRBV27; D is unresolved. Germline loops: CDR1 MNHEY, CDR2 SMNVEV (reference sequence). The CDR3 is made up of 14 amino acids. V was cut by 2 bases and J by 2 bases, with 9 bases left in between. CDR3 residues: CASSLGGINYGYTF. For the CDR3, the DNA is TGTGCCAGCAGTTTAGGAGGCATAAACTATGGCTACACCTTC.

V and J are TRBV9 and TRBJ2-1; 8 bases map to TRBD1. Losses at the gene ends were 3 bases for V and 8 bases for J; bases not matched to a gene: 10. The CDR3 is made up of 15 amino acids. From germline, CDR1 is SGDLS and CDR2 YYNGEE. The CDR3 loop reads CASSASDRVFDEQFF. The CDR3 region has the DNA TGTGCCAGCAGCGCCTCGGACAGGGTATTCGATGAGCAGTTCTTC.

The chain combines TRBV18 with TRBJ2-1; tentative D call: TRBD2 (7 bases). Germline V gives CDR1 KGHSH, CDR2 LQKENI. The CDR3 length is 19 residues. V shed 6 bases and J shed 5 bases, with 29 bases lying between them. CDR3 protein: CASSNLPPFGAGHDNEQFF. DNA for the CDR3: TGTGCCAGCTCTAATCTACCCCCATTCGGAGCGGGACACGACAATGAGCAGTTCTTC.

This rearrangement joins TRBV18 to TRBJ1-5; possible D gene TRBD1, 5 bases. This CDR3 is built from 16 residues. CDR1 is KGHSH, CDR2 LQKENI, per germline. The V end was cut by 3 bases, the J end by 7 bases, with 19 bases between. In DNA, the CDR3 is TGTGCCAGCTCACCGAACCCTTACTTAACAGGCCAGCCCCAGCATTTT. Protein sequence: CASSPNPYLTGQPQHF.

The chain recombines TRBV7-8 with TRBJ2-7; the D gene is possibly TRBD2 (5 bases). The CDR3 has 13 residues. V was pared by 2 bases and J by 1 base, with 6 bases between. The germline V gene has CDR1 SGHVS and CDR2 FQNEAQ. CDR3 sequence (DNA): TGTGCCAGCAGCTTACTAGCTTCCTACGAGCAGTACTTC. Amino acids: CASSLLASYEQYF.

V gene TRBV20-1 combines with J gene TRBJ2-1; D might be TRBD2 (5 bases). The V gene's germline CDR1 is DFQATT and CDR2 SNEGSKA (reference sequence). The V gene lost 0 bases and the J gene lost 14 bases, with 11 bases spanning the gap. This CDR3 has 11 residues. CDR3 sequence reads: CSARDGESEFF. The CDR3 DNA reads TGCAGTGCTAGAGATGGGGAGTCTGAGTTCTTC.

In the case of this clone: At one end, the junction sequence differs from germline, possibly due to a read error. CDR3 nucleotide sequence: TGTGCCAGCAGCGCACCACAGGGGACTGGGAACACCATATATTTT. Protein: CASSAPQGTGNTIYF. The rearrangement joins TRBV9 to TRBJ1-3; TRBD1 matches 7 bases. The CDR3 totals 15 residues. Germline CDR1 SGDLS, CDR2 YYNGEE.

This chain connects TRBV15 to TRBJ1-1; D remains ambiguous. CDR1 and CDR2 from the germline V gene are LNHNV and YYDKDF (reference sequence). The CDR3 contains 14 residues. V was pared by 3 bases and J by 1 base, with 9 bases between. This CDR3 reads CATSRGTTNTEAFF. The CDR3 bases are TGTGCCACCAGCAGGGGTACTACGAACACTGAAGCTTTCTTT.

The V gene is TRBV19, the J gene TRBJ2-3, with D uncertain. Between the trimmed V and J ends, which lost 4 bases and 6 bases, there was a span of 11 bases. Germline V gene sequence: CDR1 LNHDA, CDR2 SQIVND (reference sequence). The CDR3 covers 13 residues. CDR3 coding DNA: TGTGCCAGTAGTACCGCAGACGGCGATACGCAGTATTTT. Protein sequence: CASSTADGDTQYF.